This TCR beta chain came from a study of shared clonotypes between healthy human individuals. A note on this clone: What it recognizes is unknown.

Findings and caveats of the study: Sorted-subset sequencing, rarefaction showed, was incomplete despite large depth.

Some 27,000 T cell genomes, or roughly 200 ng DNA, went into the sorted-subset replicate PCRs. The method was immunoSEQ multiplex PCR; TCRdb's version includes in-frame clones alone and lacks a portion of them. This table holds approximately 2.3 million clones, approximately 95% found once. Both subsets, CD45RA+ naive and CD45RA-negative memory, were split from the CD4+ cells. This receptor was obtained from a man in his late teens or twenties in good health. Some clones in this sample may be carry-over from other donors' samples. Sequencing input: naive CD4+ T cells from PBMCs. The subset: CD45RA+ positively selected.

CDR3 in amino acids: CASGRAGEQYF. CDR3 nucleotides: TGTGCCAGCGGGAGGGCCGGCGAGCAGTACTTC. The chain employs TRBV6-6 and TRBJ2-7; 7 bases align to TRBD2. CDR1 is MNHNY, CDR2 SVGAGI, per germline (reference sequence). The CDR3 length is 11 residues. With V trimmed by 8 bases and J by 6 bases, 4 bases remained unmatched.